This TCR beta chain was observed in a study of cytomegalovirus exposure and HLA in healthy donors. About the research overall: Earlier, some 200 million T cells were analyzed, and fewer than 120 million unique TCR beta sequences were found among them.

Regarding the study as a whole: The Asian-associated ancestry cluster reportedly had fewer N-insertions than the approximately 700-donor mean in a later analysis. Three chains linked to CMV were shown in vitro to be specific for CMV antigens.

PCR involved 60 Vbeta and 13 Jbeta primers. TCRdb's copy holds only in-frame clones and misses some; the assay was immunoSEQ multiplex PCR. The repertoire table contains 100,000 to 150,000 clones. The germline V gene encodes CDR1 WSHSY and CDR2 SAAADI. With V trimmed by 5 bases and J by 3 bases, 5 bases remained unmatched. The CDR3 is 14 amino acids. Everyone who donated was a healthy bone marrow donor. To note about this clone: Its specificity is not known.

Sequenced input: PBMCs. V is TRBV10-2 and J is TRBJ2-7; TRBD1 matches at 9 bases. This TCR was recovered from a woman in her thirties or forties in good health and CMV-seropositive. The CDR3 bases are TGCGCCAGCAGTTCCGGGACAGGGATCTACGAGCAGTACTTC. This sequence encodes CASSSGTGIYEQYF.